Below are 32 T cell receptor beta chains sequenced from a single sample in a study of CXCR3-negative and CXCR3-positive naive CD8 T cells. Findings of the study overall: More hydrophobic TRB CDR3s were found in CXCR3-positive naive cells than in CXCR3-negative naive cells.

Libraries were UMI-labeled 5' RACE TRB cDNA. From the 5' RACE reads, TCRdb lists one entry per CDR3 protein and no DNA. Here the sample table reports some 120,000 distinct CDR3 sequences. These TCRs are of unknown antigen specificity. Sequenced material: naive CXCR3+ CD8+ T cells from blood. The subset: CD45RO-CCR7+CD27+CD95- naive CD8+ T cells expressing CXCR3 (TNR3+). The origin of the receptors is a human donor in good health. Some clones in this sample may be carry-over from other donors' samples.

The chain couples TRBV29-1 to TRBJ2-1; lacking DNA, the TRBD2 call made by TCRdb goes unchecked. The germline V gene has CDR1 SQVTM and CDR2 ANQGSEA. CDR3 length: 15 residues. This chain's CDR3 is CSVGGGTSGYNEQFF.

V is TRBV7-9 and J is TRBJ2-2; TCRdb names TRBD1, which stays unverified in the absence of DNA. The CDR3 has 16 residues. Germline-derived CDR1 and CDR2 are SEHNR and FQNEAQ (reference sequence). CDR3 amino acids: CASSLGGPANTGELFF.

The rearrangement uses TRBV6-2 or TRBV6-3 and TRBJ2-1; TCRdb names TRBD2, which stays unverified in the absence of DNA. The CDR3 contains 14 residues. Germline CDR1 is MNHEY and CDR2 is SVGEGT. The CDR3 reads CASREASGVNEQFF.

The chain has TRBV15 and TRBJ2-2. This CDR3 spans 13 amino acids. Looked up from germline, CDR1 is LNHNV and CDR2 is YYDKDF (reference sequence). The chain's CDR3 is CATSRGVVGELFF.

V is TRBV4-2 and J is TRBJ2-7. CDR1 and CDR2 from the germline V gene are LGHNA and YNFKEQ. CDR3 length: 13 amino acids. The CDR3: CASSQGGGYEQYF.

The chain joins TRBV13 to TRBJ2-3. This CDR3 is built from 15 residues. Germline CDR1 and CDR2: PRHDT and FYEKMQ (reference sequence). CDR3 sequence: CASSFGTRSTDTQYF.

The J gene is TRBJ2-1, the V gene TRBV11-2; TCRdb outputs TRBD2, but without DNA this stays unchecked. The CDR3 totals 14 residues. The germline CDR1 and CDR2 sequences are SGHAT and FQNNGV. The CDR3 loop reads CASSLTGGRSEQFF.

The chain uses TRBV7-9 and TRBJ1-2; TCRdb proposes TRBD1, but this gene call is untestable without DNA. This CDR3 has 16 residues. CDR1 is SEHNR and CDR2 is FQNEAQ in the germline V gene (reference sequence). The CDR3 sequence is CASSLVPGEDTYGYTF.

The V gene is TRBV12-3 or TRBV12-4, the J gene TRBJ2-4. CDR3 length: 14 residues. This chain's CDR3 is CASSFGSDENIQYF.

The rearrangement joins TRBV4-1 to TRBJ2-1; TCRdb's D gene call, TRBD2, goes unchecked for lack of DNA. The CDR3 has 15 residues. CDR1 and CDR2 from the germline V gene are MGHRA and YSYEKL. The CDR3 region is CASSQGTSGNNEQFF.

The CDR3 loop reads CASSERHVNYGYTF. The chain uses TRBV25-1 and TRBJ1-2. The germline gives CDR1 MGHDK, CDR2 SYGVNS. The CDR3 length is 14 residues.

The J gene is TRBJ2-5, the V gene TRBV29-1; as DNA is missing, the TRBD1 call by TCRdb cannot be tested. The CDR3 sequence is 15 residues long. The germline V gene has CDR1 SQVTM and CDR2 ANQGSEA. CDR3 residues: CSVATTGGFQETQYF.

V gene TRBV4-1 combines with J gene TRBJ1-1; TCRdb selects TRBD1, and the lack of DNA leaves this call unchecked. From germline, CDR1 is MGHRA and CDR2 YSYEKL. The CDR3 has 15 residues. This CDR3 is CASTQPGQGNTEAFF.

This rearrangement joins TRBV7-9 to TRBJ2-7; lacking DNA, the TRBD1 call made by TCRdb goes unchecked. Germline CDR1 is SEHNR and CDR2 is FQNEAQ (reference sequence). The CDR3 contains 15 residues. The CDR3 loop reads CASSSIGQGGYEQYF.

This CDR3 reads CASRADRDYNSPLHF. V is TRBV2 and J is TRBJ1-6; as DNA is missing, the TRBD1 call by TCRdb cannot be tested. There are 15 residues in the CDR3. Germline V gene data show CDR1 as SNHLY and CDR2 as FYNNEI.

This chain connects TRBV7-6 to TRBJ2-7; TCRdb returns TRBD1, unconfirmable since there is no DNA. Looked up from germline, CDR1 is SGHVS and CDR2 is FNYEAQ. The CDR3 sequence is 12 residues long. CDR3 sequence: CASSHPEAEQYF. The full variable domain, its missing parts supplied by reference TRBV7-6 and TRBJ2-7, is GAGVSQSPRYKVTKRGQDVALRCDPISGHVSLYWYRQALGQGPEFLTYFNYEAQQDKSGLPNDRFSAERPEGSISTLTIQRTEQRDSAMYRCASSHPEAEQYFGPGTRLTVT.

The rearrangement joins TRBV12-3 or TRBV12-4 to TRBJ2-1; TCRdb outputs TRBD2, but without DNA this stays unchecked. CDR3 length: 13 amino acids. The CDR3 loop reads CASRLAGSNEQFF.

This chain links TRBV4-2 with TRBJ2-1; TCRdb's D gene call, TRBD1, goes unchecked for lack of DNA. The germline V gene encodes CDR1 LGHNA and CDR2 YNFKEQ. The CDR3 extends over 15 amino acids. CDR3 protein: CASSPLSEAYNEQFF.

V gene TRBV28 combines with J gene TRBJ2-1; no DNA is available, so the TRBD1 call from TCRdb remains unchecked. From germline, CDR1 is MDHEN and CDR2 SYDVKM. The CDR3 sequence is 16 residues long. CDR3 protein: CASSPRDRGFYNEQFF.

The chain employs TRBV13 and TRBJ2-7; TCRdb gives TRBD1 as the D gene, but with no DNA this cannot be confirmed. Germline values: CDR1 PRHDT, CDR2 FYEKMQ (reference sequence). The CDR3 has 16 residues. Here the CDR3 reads CASSLGHTGFPYEQYF.

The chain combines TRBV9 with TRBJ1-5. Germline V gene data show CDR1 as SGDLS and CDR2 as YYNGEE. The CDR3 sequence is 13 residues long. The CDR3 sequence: CASSDGSNQPQHF.

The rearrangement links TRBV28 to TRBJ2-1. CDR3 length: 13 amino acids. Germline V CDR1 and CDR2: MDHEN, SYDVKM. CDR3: CASSFGRTNEQFF. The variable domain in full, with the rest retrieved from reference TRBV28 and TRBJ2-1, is DVKVTQSSRYLVKRTGEKVFLECVQDMDHENMFWYRQDPGLGLRLIYFSYDVKMKEKGDIPEGYSVSREKKERFSLILESASTNQTSMYLCASSFGRTNEQFFGPGTRLTVL.

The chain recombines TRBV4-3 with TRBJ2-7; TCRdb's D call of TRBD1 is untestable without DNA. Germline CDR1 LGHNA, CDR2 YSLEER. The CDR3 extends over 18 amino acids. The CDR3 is CASSQDWGGGTGLYEQYF.

The chain's CDR3 is CASRTGTTTETQYF. The chain uses TRBV14 and TRBJ2-5; there is no DNA to check the TCRdb D call of TRBD1. The germline gives CDR1 SGHDN, CDR2 FVKESK. This CDR3 comprises 14 residues. The variable domain in full, with the rest retrieved from reference TRBV14 and TRBJ2-5, is EAGVTQFPSHSVIEKGQTVTLRCDPISGHDNLYWYRRVMGKEIKFLLHFVKESKQDESGMPNNRFLAERTGGTYSTLKVQPAELEDSGVYFCASRTGTTTETQYFGPGTRLLVL.

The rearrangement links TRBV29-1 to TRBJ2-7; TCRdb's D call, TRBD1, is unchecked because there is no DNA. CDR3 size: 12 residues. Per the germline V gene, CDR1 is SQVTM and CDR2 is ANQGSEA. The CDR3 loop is CSVGQNFYEQYF.

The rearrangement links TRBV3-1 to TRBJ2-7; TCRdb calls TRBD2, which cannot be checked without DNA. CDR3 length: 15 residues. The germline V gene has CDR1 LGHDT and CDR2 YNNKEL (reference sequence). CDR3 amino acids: CASSPTGASVYEQYF.

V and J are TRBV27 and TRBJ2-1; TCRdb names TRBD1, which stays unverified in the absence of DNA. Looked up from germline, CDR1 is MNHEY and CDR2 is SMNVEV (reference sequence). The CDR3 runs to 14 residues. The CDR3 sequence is CASSSGGAGNEQFF.

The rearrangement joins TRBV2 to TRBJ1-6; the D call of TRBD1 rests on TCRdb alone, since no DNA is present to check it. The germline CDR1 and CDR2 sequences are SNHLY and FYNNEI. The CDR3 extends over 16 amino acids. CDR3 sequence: CASSEAAPLYNSPLHF.

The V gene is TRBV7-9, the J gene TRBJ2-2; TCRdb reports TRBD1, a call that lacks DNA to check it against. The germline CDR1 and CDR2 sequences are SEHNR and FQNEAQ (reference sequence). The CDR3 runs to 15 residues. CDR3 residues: CASLSNRVQTGELFF.

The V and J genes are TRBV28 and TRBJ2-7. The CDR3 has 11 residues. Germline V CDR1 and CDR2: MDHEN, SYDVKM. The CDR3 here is CASSGRMMQYF.

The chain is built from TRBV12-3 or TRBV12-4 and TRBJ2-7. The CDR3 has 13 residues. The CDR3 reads CASSLGDRNEQYF.

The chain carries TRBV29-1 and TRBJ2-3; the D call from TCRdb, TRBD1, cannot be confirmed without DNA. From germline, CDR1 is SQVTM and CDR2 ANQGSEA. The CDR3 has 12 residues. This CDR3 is CSVDTGPDTQYF.